Shown below are 30 T cell receptor beta chains from a single sample sequenced in a study of Ad26.COV2.S vaccination and SARS-CoV-2 variants. This table comes from immunoSEQ multiplex PCR, and its TCRdb copy is limited to in-frame clones, with some not included. The data show more than 350,000 clones, about 93% seen once. Treatment in this sample: about 20 received Ad26.COV2.S at low or high dose, single or two shots; roughly 5 received placebo; per-sample allocation not given. The samples date from day 63 after the first vaccine or placebo injection. The specimen was peripheral blood, collected in a trial of Ad26.COV2.S vaccine versus placebo. The receptors were gathered from a person aged 18-60 years who received the Ad26.COV2.S COVID-19 vaccine or a placebo.

The count of this clone is one. The chain carries TRBV4-1 and TRBJ2-7; TRBD1 matches at 9 bases. The V gene's germline CDR1 is MGHRA and CDR2 YSYEKL. The CDR3 runs to 16 residues. V lost 0 bases and J lost 5; bases outside the gene matches: 8. The CDR3 is CASSQDMGTGNDEQYF. In DNA, the CDR3 is TGCGCCAGCAGCCAAGATATGGGGACAGGGAACGACGAGCAGTACTTC.

The chain recombines TRBV19 with TRBJ2-3; TRBD2 agrees at 12 bases. This CDR3 spans 15 amino acids. Germline V gene data show CDR1 as LNHDA and CDR2 as SQIVND (reference sequence). The J segment lost 7 bases and the V segment lost 6 bases, leaving 8 bases of the junction unmatched. The CDR3 coding sequence is TGTGCCAGTAGAGCACTAGCGGGAGGAGGAAATACGCAGTATTTT. This codes for CASRALAGGGNTQYF.

The gene calls are TRBV7-8 and TRBJ2-7, with 14 bases that match TRBD2. The trim removed 5 bases at V and 3 bases at J, leaving 9 bases unmatched. The length of the CDR3 is 17 residues. The germline V gene encodes CDR1 SGHVS and CDR2 FQNEAQ. CDR3 amino acids: CASSATSGRESNYEQYF. The CDR3 DNA follows: TGTGCCAGCAGCGCGACTAGCGGGAGGGAGTCGAACTACGAGCAGTACTTC. The full variable domain, with the rest looked up from reference TRBV7-8 and TRBJ2-7, is GAGVSQSPRYKVAKRGQDVALRCDPISGHVSLFWYQQALGQGPEFLTYFQNEAQLDKSGLPSDRFFAERPEGSVSTLKIQRTQQEDSAVYLCASSATSGRESNYEQYFGPGTRLTVT.

The chain recombines TRBV10-3 with TRBJ2-7; TRBD2 matches 12 bases. This CDR3 is built from 14 residues. CDR1 and CDR2 from the germline V gene are ENHRY and SYGVKD. The J segment lost 4 bases and the V segment lost 9 bases, leaving 7 bases of the junction unmatched. The CDR3 DNA sequence: TGTGCCATACGACCGACTAGCGGGAGTTACGAGCAGTACTTC. Translation gives CAIRPTSGSYEQYF.

V and J are TRBV9 and TRBJ2-3, with D hard to call. V lost 1 base and J 3 bases, leaving 6 bases between the germline ends. Germline V CDR1 and CDR2: SGDLS, YYNGEE. This CDR3 is 13 amino acids long. The CDR3, as DNA: TGTGCCAGCAGCGTACGAAAAACAGATACGCAGTATTTT. Its protein product is CASSVRKTDTQYF.

This chain connects TRBV9 to TRBJ2-1; unclear D gene. The ends were cut back, 3 bases at V and 6 bases at J, with 7 bases in the middle. The CDR3 has 12 residues. Germline CDR1 is SGDLS and CDR2 is YYNGEE. Here the CDR3 reads CASSAHGNEQFF. CDR3 nucleotide sequence: TGTGCCAGCAGCGCACACGGCAATGAGCAGTTCTTC.

The V gene is TRBV7-9, the J gene TRBJ1-6; D remains unclear. This CDR3 region has 16 residues. Germline V gene lookup returns CDR1 SEHNR and CDR2 FQNEAQ (reference sequence). Trimming cost V 2 bases and J 7 bases, with 15 bases left between them. In DNA, the CDR3 is TGTGCCAGCAGCTTAACAGTGACGGCGACCAATTCACCCCTCCACTTT. Translation: CASSLTVTATNSPLHF. Variable domain in full (rest from reference TRBV7-9 and TRBJ1-6): DTGVSQNPRHKITKRGQNVTFRCDPISEHNRLYWYRQTLGQGPEFLTYFQNEAQLEKSRLLSDRFSAERPKGSFSTLEIQRTEQGDSAMYLCASSLTVTATNSPLHFGNGTRLTVT.

The genes are TRBV5-5 and TRBJ2-2; a possible D gene is TRBD2 (7 bases). Trimming took off 5 bases at V and 4 bases at J, with 18 bases between the two ends. The CDR3 contains 16 residues. CDR1 is SGHKS and CDR2 is YYEKEE in the germline V gene (reference sequence). In DNA form, the CDR3 reads TGTGCCAGCAGGTCAGCCGGGGGGCAAGCCACCGGGGAGCTGTTTTTT. Its protein product is CASRSAGGQATGELFF.

This chain links TRBV30 with TRBJ1-2; D unresolved. In germline, CDR1 is GTSNPN, CDR2 SVGIG (reference sequence). This CDR3 has 16 amino acids. Trimming removed 3 bases at V and 4 bases at J, with 21 bases between. As DNA, the CDR3 is TGTGCCTGGAGCCGGATTACACGGGGAAGGACCTATGGCTACACCTTC. Encoded protein: CAWSRITRGRTYGYTF.

This clone occurred once. The chain joins TRBV27 to TRBJ2-5, with 7 bases fitting TRBD1. With 5 bases clipped from V and 3 bases from J, the junction kept 12 bases outside the gene matches. Germline V gene sequence: CDR1 MNHEY, CDR2 SMNVEV (reference sequence). The CDR3 covers 16 residues. The CDR3 region is CASSHGWGQTEETQYF. The CDR3 bases are TGTGCCAGCAGTCATGGGTGGGGACAGACGGAAGAGACCCAGTACTTC.

This chain connects TRBV19 to TRBJ1-5, with D possibly matching TRBD1 (5 bases). The germline CDR1 and CDR2 sequences are LNHDA and SQIVND (reference sequence). The CDR3 consists of 14 residues. V lost 7 bases, J lost 4 bases, and 14 bases lay in between. Written as DNA, the CDR3 is TGTGCCAGTAACCAGGGTATAGCAAATCAGCCCCAGCATTTT. The encoded protein is CASNQGIANQPQHF.

This sequence joins TRBV19 and TRBJ2-1; 8 nucleotides align to TRBD1. The CDR3 is made up of 15 amino acids. V shed 6 bases and J 7 bases; nucleotides not matched to a gene: 11. CDR1 is LNHDA and CDR2 is SQIVND in the germline V gene (reference sequence). In nucleotides, the CDR3 is TGTGCCAGTAGCTTGGGACAGGCCAAGATTAATGAGCAGTTCTTC. Translating gives CASSLGQAKINEQFF.

V gene TRBV7-9 combines with J gene TRBJ2-1; 7 nucleotides align to TRBD1. Germline V lookup: CDR1 SEHNR, CDR2 FQNEAQ (reference sequence). The CDR3 has 14 residues. V lost 1 base to trimming and J lost 6 bases; unmatched junction nucleotides: 3. CDR3 sequence (DNA): TGTGCCAGCAGCTTAGGACAGGGTTTCAATGAGCAGTTCTTC. Encoded protein: CASSLGQGFNEQFF. Looking up the rest from reference TRBV7-9 and TRBJ2-1 gives the full variable domain: DTGVSQNPRHKITKRGQNVTFRCDPISEHNRLYWYRQTLGQGPEFLTYFQNEAQLEKSRLLSDRFSAERPKGSFSTLEIQRTEQGDSAMYLCASSLGQGFNEQFFGPGTRLTVL.

The rearrangement uses TRBV5-4 and TRBJ1-5; a possible D gene is TRBD1 (5 bases). CDR3 size: 14 residues. Germline values: CDR1 SGHNT, CDR2 YYREEE (reference sequence). V shed 4 bases and J shed 7 bases, with 15 bases lying between them. This chain's CDR3 is CASSLDRGSQPQHF. CDR3 coding DNA: TGTGCCAGCAGCCTAGATCGGGGGTCCCAGCCCCAGCATTTT.

J is TRBJ2-7 and V is TRBV2, with TRBD1 matching 8 bases. There are 14 residues in the CDR3. Germline V gene data show CDR1 as SNHLY and CDR2 as FYNNEI. The V gene end was trimmed by 4 bases and the J gene end by 3 bases; junction bases not matched to a gene: 5. The CDR3 DNA follows: TGTGCCAGCAGTGTCCGGGACAGGAACTACGAGCAGTACTTC. Protein sequence: CASSVRDRNYEQYF.

V gene TRBV4-1 combines with J gene TRBJ1-5; possibly TRBD1 for D (6 bases). V lost 0 bases and J 3 bases, leaving 9 bases between the germline ends. Germline V CDR1 and CDR2: MGHRA, YSYEKL. The CDR3 extends over 15 amino acids. The CDR3 spells CASSQDGTFNQPQHF. In DNA, the CDR3 is TGCGCCAGCAGCCAAGACGGGACATTCAATCAGCCCCAGCATTTT.

V gene TRBV6-6 combines with J gene TRBJ1-5; 7 bases are a match to TRBD1. After removal of 7 bases from V and 3 bases from J, the junction contained 6 bases not matched to a gene. The germline V gene has CDR1 MNHNY and CDR2 SVGAGI (reference sequence). This CDR3 region has 14 residues. CDR3 in amino acids: CASKLGQLNQPQHF. In nucleotides, the CDR3 is TGTGCCAGCAAGCTGGGACAGCTCAATCAGCCCCAGCATTTT.

Of note for this clone: The same CDR3 arises from other DNA sequences in this sample as well. The V call is TRBV12-3 or TRBV12-4, the J call TRBJ2-6; no reliable D call. CDR3 length: 13 residues. Trimming cost V 3 bases and J 0 bases, with 0 bases left between them. The CDR3 nucleotides are TGTGCCAGCAGTTTCTCTGGGGCCAACGTCCTGACTTTC. Translation: CASSFSGANVLTF.

The V and J genes are TRBV7-2 and TRBJ2-7, with 8 bases matching TRBD1. V was clipped by 3 bases and J by 6 bases; unmatched bases: 4. Germline values: CDR1 SGHTA, CDR2 FQGNSA. The CDR3 is 13 residues long. The CDR3 here is CASSLDRVGEQYF. CDR3 DNA: TGTGCCAGCAGCTTGGACAGGGTAGGCGAGCAGTACTTC.

The gene calls are TRBV7-8 and TRBJ2-3; D ambiguous. This CDR3 spans 13 amino acids. V lost 5 bases and J 0 bases, leaving 6 bases between the germline ends. Germline V gene sequence: CDR1 SGHVS, CDR2 FQNEAQ. CDR3 amino acids: CASSPYSTDTQYF. The CDR3 region has the DNA TGTGCCAGCAGCCCCTATAGCACAGATACGCAGTATTTT.

The chain joins TRBV6-4 to TRBJ1-5; 7 bases align to TRBD1. The CDR3 sequence is 17 residues long. The V gene's germline CDR1 is MRHNA and CDR2 SNTAGT. Trimming cost V 1 base and J 4 bases; bases outside gene matches: 10. The CDR3, as DNA: TGTGCCAGCAGTGACTTATTCCGGCAGGGGGAAAATCAGCCCCAGCATTTT. Translation gives CASSDLFRQGENQPQHF.

This chain connects TRBV4-3 to TRBJ2-1, with TRBD2 identical over 8 bases. CDR3 size: 15 residues. The junction had 3 bases not matched to a gene; V was cut back by 1 base and J by 4 bases. Germline CDR1 reads LGHNA; CDR2 reads YSLEER. For the CDR3, the DNA is TGCGCCAGCAGCCAAGTAACTAGCGGATACAATGAGCAGTTCTTC. Its protein is CASSQVTSGYNEQFF.

The chain is built from TRBV5-1 and TRBJ2-5; 9 bases line up with TRBD2. The CDR3 contains 14 residues. Germline CDR1 SGHRS, CDR2 YFSETQ. Trimming removed 4 bases from V and 5 bases from J; junction bases left unmatched: 6. The CDR3 bases are TGCGCCAGCAGCGGGGGACTAGCACTTGAGACCCAGTACTTC. This encodes CASSGGLALETQYF.

The V gene is TRBV12-3 or TRBV12-4, the J gene TRBJ1-1; 10 bases align to TRBD1. The CDR3 consists of 12 residues. Trimming cost V 6 bases and J 10 bases; bases outside gene matches: 5. CDR3 DNA: TGTGCCAGCAGCCGGGACAGGGGTAGAGCTTTCTTT. It translates to CASSRDRGRAFF.

This clone was recorded only once. This chain links TRBV7-3 with TRBJ2-3; D not resolved. V was clipped by 3 bases and J by 3 bases, with 7 bases between them. The CDR3 loop spans 13 amino acids. Germline V gene data show CDR1 as SGHTA and CDR2 as FQGTGA. The CDR3 spells CASSFLRTDTQYF. CDR3 nucleotide sequence: TGTGCCAGCAGCTTCCTACGGACAGATACGCAGTATTTT.

The CDR3 coding sequence is TGTGCCAGCAGCTTTGGGGCAGGGATAGACTATGGCTACACCTTC. This codes for CASSFGAGIDYGYTF. The chain carries TRBV7-9 and TRBJ1-2; perhaps TRBD1 as D (5 bases). Between the trimmed V and J ends, which lost 3 bases and 3 bases, there was a span of 14 bases. The CDR3 sequence is 15 residues long. Germline values: CDR1 SEHNR, CDR2 FQNEAQ (reference sequence).

The DNA of the CDR3 is TGTGCCAGCAGCCGGACAGTGAACCCAACCTACGAGCAGTACTTC. Translating it yields CASSRTVNPTYEQYF. The chain has TRBV6-2 or TRBV6-3 and TRBJ2-7, with D possibly matching TRBD1 (6 bases). Germline V lookup: CDR1 MNHEY, CDR2 SVGEGT. CDR3 length: 15 residues. V lost 6 bases, J lost 2 bases, and 17 bases lay in between.

The CDR3 loop reads CASSLSLRTEAFF. CDR3 sequence (DNA): TGTGCCAGCAGTTTATCGCTGCGGACTGAAGCTTTCTTT. The gene calls are TRBV27 and TRBJ1-1; D remains ambiguous. The V end was cut by 0 bases, the J end by 5 bases, with 7 bases between. This CDR3 region has 13 residues. In germline, CDR1 is MNHEY, CDR2 SMNVEV (reference sequence).

This sequence joins TRBV4-2 and TRBJ1-2; 7 bases agree with TRBD1. This CDR3 comprises 14 residues. CDR1 and CDR2 from the germline V gene are LGHNA and YNFKEQ. V shed 0 bases, J shed 9 bases, and the junction held 7 bases outside the gene matches. The CDR3 bases are TGTGCCAGCAGCCAAGAAAGGGGGCAATCGAGCTACACCTTC. Translated, it gives CASSQERGQSSYTF.

The chain links TRBV18 to TRBJ1-3, with 8 bases fitting TRBD1. With V trimmed by 6 bases and J by 6 bases, 4 bases remained unmatched. This CDR3 has 13 amino acids. Per the germline V gene, CDR1 is KGHSH and CDR2 is LQKENI. The CDR3 DNA sequence: TGTGCCAGCTCCGGGACAGGCGAAAACACCATATATTTT. Encoded protein: CASSGTGENTIYF.